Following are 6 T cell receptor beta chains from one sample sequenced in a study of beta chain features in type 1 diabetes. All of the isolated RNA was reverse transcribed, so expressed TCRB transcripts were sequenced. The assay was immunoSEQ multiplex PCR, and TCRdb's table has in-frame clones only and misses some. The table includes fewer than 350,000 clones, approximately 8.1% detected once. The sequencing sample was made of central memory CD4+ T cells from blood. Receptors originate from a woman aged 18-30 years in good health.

DNA of the CDR3: TGTGCCAGCAGCAAGACAGGGATGGATCAGCCCCAGCATTTT. Amino acids: CASSKTGMDQPQHF. V and J are TRBV5-8 and TRBJ1-5; 7 bases match TRBD1. This CDR3 contains 14 residues. V gave up 4 bases and J gave up 5 bases; unmatched junction bases: 6. Germline V gene sequence: CDR1 SGHTS, CDR2 YDEGEE.

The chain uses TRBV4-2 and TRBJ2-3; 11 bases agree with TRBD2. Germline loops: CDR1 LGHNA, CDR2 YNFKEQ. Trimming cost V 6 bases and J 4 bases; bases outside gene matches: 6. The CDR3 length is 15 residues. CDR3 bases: TGTGCCAGCAGGCTTAGCGGGGGGGCCGCAGATACGCAGTATTTT. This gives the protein CASRLSGGAADTQYF.

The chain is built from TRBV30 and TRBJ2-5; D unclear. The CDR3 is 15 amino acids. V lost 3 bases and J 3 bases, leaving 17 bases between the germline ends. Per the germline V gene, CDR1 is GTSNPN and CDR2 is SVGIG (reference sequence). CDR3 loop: CAWRAFWTAKETQYF. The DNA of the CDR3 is TGTGCCTGGAGGGCCTTTTGGACCGCAAAAGAGACCCAGTACTTC.

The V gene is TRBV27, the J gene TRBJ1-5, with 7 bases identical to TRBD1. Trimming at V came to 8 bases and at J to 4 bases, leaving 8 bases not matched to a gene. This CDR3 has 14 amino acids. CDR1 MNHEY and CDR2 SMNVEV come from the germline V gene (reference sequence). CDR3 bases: TGTGCCAGCGGCCCTGTGGGACAGAATCAGCCCCAGCATTTT. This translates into CASGPVGQNQPQHF.

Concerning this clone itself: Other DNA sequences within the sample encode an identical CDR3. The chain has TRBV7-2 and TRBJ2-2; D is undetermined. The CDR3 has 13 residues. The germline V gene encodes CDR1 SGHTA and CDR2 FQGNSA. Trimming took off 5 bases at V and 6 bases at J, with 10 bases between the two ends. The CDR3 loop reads CASSPGPAGELFF. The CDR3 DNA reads TGTGCCAGCAGCCCTGGACCGGCCGGGGAGCTGTTTTTT.

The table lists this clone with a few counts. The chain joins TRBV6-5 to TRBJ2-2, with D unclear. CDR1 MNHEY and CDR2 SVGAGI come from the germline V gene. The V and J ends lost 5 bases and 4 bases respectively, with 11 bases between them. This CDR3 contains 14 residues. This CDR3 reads CASSRPWGTGELFF. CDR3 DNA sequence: TGTGCCAGCAGTCGCCCCTGGGGCACCGGGGAGCTGTTTTTT.